What follows are 26 T cell receptor beta chains derived from one specimen sequenced in a study of blood T cells in healthy people across ages. PCR was performed a second time for about 6 to 11 cycles using a sample-barcoded 5' primer and a J-beta primer mix. TCRdb itself ran the 5' RACE reads through MiXCR, one entry per CDR3 protein. The sample carries roughly 1.9 million distinct CDR3 sequences, roughly 43% recorded once. The sequenced sample consisted of blood. These receptors were obtained from a human donor in good health.

This clonotype has just a few counts. V usage is TRBV7-2 and J usage is TRBJ1-5, with D unclear. Deletions cut 1 base from V and 7 bases from J, with 8 bases between. Germline V lookup: CDR1 SGHTA, CDR2 FQGNSA. There are 13 residues in the CDR3. CDR3 DNA: TGTGCCAGCAGCTTAGTTGCTGAACAGCCCCAGCATTTT. It codes for CASSLVAEQPQHF.

This clonotype was counted only a few times. The chain recombines TRBV6-6 with TRBJ1-2; perhaps TRBD1 as D (6 bases). The CDR3 runs 13 residues. The germline CDR1 and CDR2 sequences are MNHNY and SVGAGI (reference sequence). The V end lost 9 bases, the J end lost 1 base, and 12 bases lay between the germline ends. The CDR3, as DNA: TGTGCCAGTCGGGACATCAATAACTATGGCTACACCTTC. It is translated as CASRDINNYGYTF.

Concerning this clonotype itself: Germline is not matched at one junction end, which may reflect a read error. The CDR3 here is CANSPRRTGGTDTQYF. CDR3 DNA sequence: TGTGCCAACTCACCACGCCGAACAGGGGGCACAGATACGCAGTATTTT. The chain has TRBV18 and TRBJ2-3, with 7 bases lining up with TRBD1. From germline, CDR1 is KGHSH and CDR2 LQKENI. The CDR3 covers 16 residues. The whole variable domain, remainder taken from reference TRBV18 and TRBJ2-3, is NAGVMQNPRHLVRRRGQEARLRCSPMKGHSHVYWYRQLPEEGLKFMVYLQKENIIDESGMPKERFSAEFPKEGPSILRIQQVVRGDSAAYFCANSPRRTGGTDTQYFGPGTRLTVL.

This clonotype was detected many times. CDR3 amino acids: CASSFRGSYEQYF. Written as DNA, the CDR3 is TGTGCCAGCAGCTTCCGGGGGTCCTACGAGCAGTACTTC. This chain connects TRBV7-9 to TRBJ2-7; D is possibly TRBD2 (6 bases). Trimming pared 3 bases from V and 1 base from J, leaving 7 bases between. Per the germline V gene, CDR1 is SEHNR and CDR2 is FQNEAQ (reference sequence). The CDR3 covers 13 residues.

A word on this clonotype: A much more abundant neighbour one base away suggests this may be a read error. This chain joins TRBV6-5 and TRBJ1-5, with D perhaps matching TRBD1 (5 bases). CDR3 size: 14 residues. Germline-derived CDR1 and CDR2 are MNHEY and SVGAGI. For the CDR3, the DNA is TGTACCAGCAGTTACTCGCCGACAGCAAGGGACCAGCATTTT. It encodes CTSSYSPTARDQHF.

This clonotype was seen only a few times. The chain couples TRBV4-1 to TRBJ2-7, with 8 bases lining up with TRBD2. CDR3 length: 19 residues. CDR1 is MGHRA and CDR2 is YSYEKL in the germline V gene. With 3 bases clipped from V and 0 bases from J, the junction kept 16 bases outside the gene matches. The CDR3 sequence: CASSHPPGLAGGDSYEQYF. CDR3 in DNA: TGCGCCAGCAGCCACCCCCCGGGGCTGGCGGGGGGCGACTCCTACGAGCAGTACTTC.

This clonotype has only one observation. J is TRBJ2-3 and V is TRBV9; a possible D gene is TRBD1 (6 bases). Trimming took 0 bases from V and 0 from J, leaving 14 bases between them. The CDR3 length is 17 residues. Germline CDR1 and CDR2: SGDLS and YYNGEE. For the CDR3, the DNA is TGTGCCAGCAGCGTAGATGGTGGGGGCCTTAGCACAGATACGCAGTATTTT. Protein product: CASSVDGGGLSTDTQYF.

This clonotype was counted a few times. V gene TRBV6-5 combines with J gene TRBJ2-7; a possible D gene is TRBD1 (5 bases). The V gene's germline CDR1 is MNHEY and CDR2 SVGAGI. This CDR3 spans 14 amino acids. Between the trimmed V and J ends, which lost 4 bases and 6 bases, there was a span of 16 bases. CDR3 DNA sequence: TGTGCCAGCAGTTCATACATTGACAGCAGCGAGCAGTACTTC. Its protein is CASSSYIDSSEQYF.

The chain links TRBV9 to TRBJ2-1, with 10 positions matching TRBD1. The junction had 6 bases not matched to a gene; V was cut back by 4 bases and J by 5 bases. This CDR3 has 15 amino acids. CDR1 is SGDLS and CDR2 is YYNGEE in the germline V gene. CDR3 residues: CASSQDRGPHNEQFF. CDR3 coding DNA: TGTGCCAGCAGCCAAGACAGGGGGCCGCACAATGAGCAGTTCTTC.

The J gene is TRBJ2-1, the V gene TRBV6-6, with 13 bases identical to TRBD2. V trimming: 2 bases; J trimming: 10 bases; junction bases outside the gene matches: 5. This CDR3 region has 15 residues. Germline assignment: CDR1 MNHNY and CDR2 SVGAGI (reference sequence). The CDR3 DNA reads TGTGCCAGCAGTTACCTCGGGACTAGCGGGGAGGAGCAGTTCTTC. Protein sequence: CASSYLGTSGEEQFF.

CDR3 in DNA: TGTGCCAGTAGGGGGGCGTGGAATGAGCAGTTCTTC. This gives the protein CASRGAWNEQFF. The V call is TRBV19, the J call TRBJ2-1, with D perhaps matching TRBD1 (6 bases). Per germline, CDR1 LNHDA and CDR2 SQIVND (reference sequence). CDR3 length: 12 amino acids. V was pared by 6 bases and J by 7 bases, with 10 bases between.

This clonotype was counted a few times. The chain couples TRBV30 to TRBJ2-1, with unresolved D. Trimming removed 2 bases from V and 9 bases from J, with 17 bases in between. The CDR3 covers 14 residues. Per germline, CDR1 GTSNPN and CDR2 SVGIG (reference sequence). The CDR3 is CAWSRLAISGEQFF. CDR3 bases: TGTGCCTGGAGTAGATTAGCAATTTCTGGTGAGCAGTTCTTC.

This clonotype was seen only a few times. V gene TRBV7-9 combines with J gene TRBJ2-7; D is unclear. V gave up 5 bases and J gave up 4 bases, with 12 bases separating them. Germline lookup yields CDR1 SEHNR and CDR2 FQNEAQ (reference sequence). This CDR3 spans 13 amino acids. The CDR3 sequence: CASSRSLGYEQYF. In DNA form, the CDR3 reads TGTGCCAGCAGCCGATCCCTGGGGTACGAGCAGTACTTC.

The chain employs TRBV12-3 or TRBV12-4 and TRBJ2-7, with unresolved D. There are 12 residues in the CDR3. Trimming stripped 5 bases from V and 6 bases from J, with 11 bases between. DNA for the CDR3: TGTGCCAGCAGTCCGGAGTCAACCGAGCAGTACTTC. Amino acid sequence: CASSPESTEQYF.

V usage is TRBV4-3 and J usage is TRBJ2-7; TRBD1 matches at 8 bases. V trimming: 6 bases; J trimming: 3 bases; junction bases outside the gene matches: 10. Germline V lookup: CDR1 LGHNA, CDR2 YSLEER. The CDR3 loop spans 15 amino acids. The CDR3 DNA follows: TGCGCCAGCAGGAAAAATACCGGGACAGGCTACGAGCAGTACTTC. Encoded protein: CASRKNTGTGYEQYF.

This clonotype was detected only a few times. Written as DNA, the CDR3 is TGTGCCAGCAGCTTAACGGGGACTAGCGAGGTCGGCACGCAGTATTTT. Its protein product is CASSLTGTSEVGTQYF. The chain combines TRBV7-3 with TRBJ2-3; 10 positions match TRBD2. V was pared by 0 bases and J by 9 bases, with 9 bases of the junction left unmatched. Germline V gene lookup returns CDR1 SGHTA and CDR2 FQGTGA. The CDR3 runs to 16 residues. The variable domain in full, with the rest retrieved from reference TRBV7-3 and TRBJ2-3, is GAGVSQTPSNKVTEKGKYVELRCDPISGHTALYWYRQSLGQGPEFLIYFQGTGAADDSGLPNDRFFAVRPEGSVSTLKIQRTERGDSAVYLCASSLTGTSEVGTQYFGPGTRLTVL.

In its sample, this clonotype was seen a few times. The chain carries TRBV9 and TRBJ2-3; 9 positions match TRBD2. The CDR3 sequence is 17 residues long. The V segment lost 3 bases and the J segment 4 bases; nucleotides outside the gene matches: 12. Germline CDR1 SGDLS, CDR2 YYNGEE. Written as DNA, the CDR3 is TGTGCCAGCAGCGAGACGACTAGCGGACCTTCTCCAGATACGCAGTATTTT. Its protein is CASSETTSGPSPDTQYF.

This sequence joins TRBV7-9 and TRBJ2-7; D unclear. With 8 bases removed from V and 5 bases from J, the gap between germline ends came to 10 bases. The CDR3 loop spans 11 amino acids. The germline V gene encodes CDR1 SEHNR and CDR2 FQNEAQ (reference sequence). This chain's CDR3 is CASSSSNEQYF. In nucleotides, the CDR3 is TGTGCCAGCTCCTCATCAAACGAGCAGTACTTC.

This chain uses TRBV2 with TRBJ2-7; D gene ambiguous. This CDR3 is 14 amino acids long. Trimming pared 8 bases from V and 0 bases from J, leaving 14 bases between. The V gene's germline CDR1 is SNHLY and CDR2 FYNNEI. The chain's CDR3 is CASQTKPSSYEQYF. The DNA for the CDR3 is TGTGCCAGCCAGACAAAACCTAGCTCCTACGAGCAGTACTTC.

In this sample, this clonotype turned up a few times. This chain connects TRBV4-3 to TRBJ2-6; no reliable D call. The CDR3 length is 15 residues. Germline values: CDR1 LGHNA, CDR2 YSLEER. Trimming pared 1 base from V and 2 bases from J, leaving 6 bases between. Here the CDR3 DNA reads TGCGCCAGCAGCCAAGGTCTAGCTGGGGCCAACGTCCTGACTTTC. Translating gives CASSQGLAGANVLTF.

This clonotype was seen only a few times. This sequence joins TRBV11-2 and TRBJ2-7; TRBD1 agrees at 7 bases. V lost 1 base and J lost 3; bases outside the gene matches: 6. The CDR3 sequence is 15 residues long. The V gene's germline CDR1 is SGHAT and CDR2 FQNNGV. DNA of the CDR3: TGTGCCAGCAGCTTAGTCGGGGACAGATACTACGAGCAGTACTTC. Its translation: CASSLVGDRYYEQYF. The complete variable domain, with remaining parts taken from reference TRBV11-2 and TRBJ2-7, reads EAGVAQSPRYKIIEKRQSVAFWCNPISGHATLYWYQQILGQGPKLLIQFQNNGVVDDSQLPKDRFSAERLKGVDSTLKIQPAKLEDSAVYLCASSLVGDRYYEQYFGPGTRLTVT.

The sample holds one count of this clonotype. This chain uses TRBV18 with TRBJ1-1; D is ambiguous. V lost 4 bases, J lost 5 bases, and 20 bases lay in between. This CDR3 contains 16 residues. Germline V gene data show CDR1 as KGHSH and CDR2 as LQKENI. For the CDR3, the DNA is TGTGCCAGCTCACTAATTCAAAAAGGCCTGGGGACTGAAGCTTTCTTT. It yields the protein CASSLIQKGLGTEAFF.

A few counts support this clonotype. The chain has TRBV9 and TRBJ2-5; D possibly corresponds to TRBD1 (6 bases). Deletions cut 4 bases from V and 7 bases from J, with 14 bases between. CDR1 is SGDLS, CDR2 YYNGEE, per germline. The CDR3 totals 13 residues. CDR3 nucleotide sequence: TGTGCCAGCAGCAACCGGGACAAGGGGACCCAGTACTTC. This encodes CASSNRDKGTQYF. Combining the CDR3 with reference TRBV9 and TRBJ2-5 gives the whole variable domain DSGVTQTPKHLITATGQRVTLRCSPRSGDLSVYWYQQSLDQGLQFLIQYYNGEERAKGNILERFSAQQFPDLHSELNLSSLELGDSALYFCASSNRDKGTQYFGPGTRLLVL.

This clonotype appeared a single time. V and J are TRBV29-1 and TRBJ1-1, with D maybe TRBD1 (6 bases). This CDR3 contains 14 residues. CDR1 and CDR2 from the germline V gene are SQVTM and ANQGSEA. Deletions cut 7 bases from V and 0 bases from J, with 15 bases between. The CDR3 is CSAPAGAMNTEAFF. CDR3 nucleotide sequence: TGCAGCGCCCCCGCAGGGGCCATGAACACTGAAGCTTTCTTT.

The rearrangement uses TRBV6-2 or TRBV6-3 and TRBJ1-1, with D possibly being TRBD1 (5 bases). Germline values: CDR1 MNHEY, CDR2 SVGEGT. The CDR3 contains 14 residues. Deletions cut 10 bases from V and 0 bases from J, with 15 bases between. The DNA for the CDR3 is TGTGCCACCGAGGGGCCGTCCATGAACACTGAAGCTTTCTTT. This translates into CATEGPSMNTEAFF.

The chain employs TRBV5-1 and TRBJ1-2; 7 bases fit TRBD1. The CDR3 length is 15 residues. Trimming removed 3 bases from V and 6 bases from J; junction bases left unmatched: 11. Germline values: CDR1 SGHRS, CDR2 YFSETQ. The CDR3, as DNA: TGCGCCAGCAGCTACGTCAGGACAGGATCTGATGGCTACACCTTC. Translated: CASSYVRTGSDGYTF.